This T cell receptor (beta chain) was sequenced for a study of shared clonotypes between healthy human individuals. As for the study in general: The cohort comprised a couple of women and a few men. Their ages spanned 18 to 49 years.

Concerning this clone: Distinct nucleotide sequences in the sample also encode this CDR3.

CD45RO-negative, CCR7-positively selected cells formed the naive CD8 fraction, excluding terminally differentiated effector memory CD45RA+ cells. Each sample came from a Caucasian adult donor living in Nashville, Tennessee. Trimming took 4 bases from V and 2 from J, leaving 11 bases between them. The CDR3 is made up of 14 amino acids. Germline V gives CDR1 SNHLY, CDR2 FYNNEI. In the study's own analysis: ImmunoSEQ supplied junction-only sequences lacking quality scores, so filtering was different. Produced via immunoSEQ multiplex PCR; TCRdb's table is partial and in-frame only. Clone size and V and J calls were adopted from that table, with D and trimming inferred from the DNA. The data hold just over 2,000,000 clones, with around 96% observed a single time.

This chain uses TRBV2 with TRBJ1-1; perhaps TRBD1 as D (6 bases). The sequencing sample was made of naive CD8+ T cells sorted from blood. This TCR came from a man younger than 35 in good health. The CDR3 loop reads CASSGGGPNTEAFF. CDR3 DNA: TGTGCCAGCAGTGGTGGGGGCCCTAACACTGAAGCTTTCTTT.